This TCR beta chain was profiled in a study of blood T cell repertoires in COVID-19. Per the original methods: Counts of nucleated cells, estimated from reference gene primer amplification, were obtained. Here immunoSEQ multiplex PCR was the method, and the copy in TCRdb shows in-frame clones only, minus some. The V and J calls and the clone size are those of that table, but D and trimming were determined from the DNA. The table includes 95,000 to 150,000 clones, about 86% detected once. The CDR3 runs 17 residues. V lost 2 bases to trimming and J lost 0 bases; unmatched junction nucleotides: 7. The germline V gene encodes CDR1 MRHNA and CDR2 SNTAGT.

The chain is built from TRBV6-4 and TRBJ1-5; TRBD1 matches 7 bases. This sequence was found in a man aged 80 or over with active or convalescent COVID-19. The sequenced sample was peripheral blood. The CDR3 DNA reads as TGTGCCAGCAGTGACAAAGGGGACAGCGATAGCAATCAGCCCCAGCATTTT. Translated: CASSDKGDSDSNQPQHF.